The 10 T cell receptor beta chains reported below all come from one sample, sequenced in a study of blood T cell repertoires in COVID-19. Clones were read by immunoSEQ multiplex PCR, and TCRdb kept only the in-frame ones, dropping some. Altogether roughly 70,000 clones are present, roughly 80% being singletons, with the ten largest covering around 20%. The source material was peripheral blood. Receptor source: a man between 60 and 70 years old with acute or convalescent COVID-19.

This clone has more than one count but fewer than ten. Other DNA sequences within the sample encode an identical CDR3. The chain recombines TRBV19 with TRBJ2-6; the match to TRBD2 covers 7 bases. Germline loops: CDR1 LNHDA, CDR2 SQIVND (reference sequence). The CDR3 contains 18 residues. The V gene end was trimmed by 1 base and the J gene end by 2 bases; junction bases not matched to a gene: 8. The CDR3: CASSIGEGRGAGANVLTF. CDR3 nucleotides: TGTGCCAGTAGTATAGGGGAGGGGAGGGGTGCTGGGGCCAACGTCCTGACTTTC.

V usage is TRBV9 and J usage is TRBJ2-2; 7 nucleotides match TRBD1. J gave up 8 bases and V 0 bases, and 13 bases lay outside the gene matches. CDR1 is SGDLS, CDR2 YYNGEE, per germline. This CDR3 region has 17 residues. The CDR3 loop reads CASSVEEQPARGGELFF. The DNA of the CDR3 is TGTGCCAGCAGCGTAGAAGAGCAACCCGCCAGGGGGGGGGAGCTGTTTTTT.

The chain has TRBV3-1 (or the pseudogene TRBV3-2) and TRBJ1-2; D may be TRBD1 (5 bases). Germline V CDR1 and CDR2: LGHDT, YNNKEL (reference sequence). With 0 bases removed from V and 13 bases from J, the gap between germline ends came to 9 bases. This CDR3 comprises 11 residues. The CDR3 reads CASSQETGVTF. The CDR3 coding sequence is TGTGCCAGCAGCCAAGAAACGGGGGTCACCTTC.

This rearrangement joins TRBV19 to TRBJ1-6; weak D call: TRBD1 (6 bases). This CDR3 comprises 12 residues. V lost 5 bases and J lost 14, with 13 bases in between. Germline assignment: CDR1 LNHDA and CDR2 SQIVND (reference sequence). The CDR3 DNA follows: TGTGCCAGTAGTGGCAGGGGAAACTCCCTCCACTTT. Protein: CASSGRGNSLHF.

As for this clone: This sample includes further DNA sequences coding for the same CDR3. This chain joins TRBV9 and TRBJ1-1, with unresolved D. The V gene's germline CDR1 is SGDLS and CDR2 YYNGEE. The CDR3 length is 13 residues. Trimming shortened V by 2 bases and J by 1 base, and 6 bases separated the two germline ends. As DNA, the CDR3 is TGTGCCAGCAGCGTCGCAGGGAACACTGAAGCTTTCTTT. Its protein is CASSVAGNTEAFF.

The chain uses TRBV3-1 (or the pseudogene TRBV3-2) and TRBJ1-1; maybe TRBD1 (5 bases). The CDR3 is made up of 17 amino acids. V lost 0 bases to trimming and J lost 3 bases, with 17 bases between them. Looked up from germline, CDR1 is LGHDT and CDR2 is YNNKEL (reference sequence). The CDR3 region is CASSQDYATELDTEAFF. The CDR3 DNA is TGTGCCAGCAGCCAAGATTATGCGACAGAGCTCGACACTGAAGCTTTCTTT.

The rearrangement uses TRBV19 and TRBJ1-5; D call uncertain. Germline CDR1 LNHDA, CDR2 SQIVND (reference sequence). V lost 10 bases, J lost 2 bases, and 15 bases lay in between. This CDR3 has 14 amino acids. CDR3 residues: CATLAGAGNQPQHF. The CDR3 DNA reads as TGTGCCACCCTTGCGGGAGCAGGCAATCAGCCCCAGCATTTT.

This chain links TRBV6-2 or TRBV6-3 with TRBJ2-3, with 7 bases identical to TRBD2. Looked up from germline, CDR1 is MNHEY and CDR2 is SVGEGT. Trimming removed 6 bases from V and 1 base from J; junction bases left unmatched: 16. The CDR3 has 18 residues. The CDR3 protein is CASSPSRGRGEGTDTQYF. CDR3 nucleotides: TGTGCCAGCAGCCCAAGTCGGGGGAGGGGTGAGGGCACAGATACGCAGTATTTT.

V usage is TRBV10-3 and J usage is TRBJ1-4; D call uncertain. Germline V CDR1 and CDR2: ENHRY, SYGVKD. V was cut by 0 bases and J by 3 bases, with 8 bases left in between. The CDR3 is made up of 15 amino acids. In nucleotides, the CDR3 is TGTGCCATCAGTGAGTCTGGGGAGGCTAATGAAAAACTGTTTTTT. The encoded protein is CAISESGEANEKLFF.

V and J are TRBV5-1 and TRBJ2-6, with D maybe TRBD1 (8 bases). V was clipped by 0 bases and J by 0 bases, with 16 bases between them. Per the germline V gene, CDR1 is SGHRS and CDR2 is YFSETQ. This CDR3 contains 19 residues. The CDR3 sequence is CASSLDRGEGYSGANVLTF. CDR3 sequence (DNA): TGCGCCAGCAGCTTGGACAGGGGGGAGGGTTACTCTGGGGCCAACGTCCTGACTTTC.